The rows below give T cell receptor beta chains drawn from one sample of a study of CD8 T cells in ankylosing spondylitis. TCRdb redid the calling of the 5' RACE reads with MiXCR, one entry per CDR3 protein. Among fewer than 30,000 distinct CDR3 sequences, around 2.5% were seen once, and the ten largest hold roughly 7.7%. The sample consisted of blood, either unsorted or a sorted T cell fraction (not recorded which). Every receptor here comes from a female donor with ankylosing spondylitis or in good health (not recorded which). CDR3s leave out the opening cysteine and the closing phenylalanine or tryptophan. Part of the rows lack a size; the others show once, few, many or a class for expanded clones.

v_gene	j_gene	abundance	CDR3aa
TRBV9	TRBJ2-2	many	ASSVDGTGVTGELF
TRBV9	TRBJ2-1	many	ASSVSGGGLVNEQF
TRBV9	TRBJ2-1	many	ASSSEMGPSSYNEQF
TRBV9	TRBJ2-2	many	ASSVVTSGYTGELF
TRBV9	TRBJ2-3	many	ASSVGPTKDTQY
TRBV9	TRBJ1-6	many	ASSVQSAFGSPLH
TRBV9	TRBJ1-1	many	ASSVTGGNTEAF
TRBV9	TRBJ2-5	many	ASSDNSGGLETQY
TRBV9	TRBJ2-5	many	ASSVQTEQTQY
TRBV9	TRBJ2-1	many	ASSVAESSYNEQF
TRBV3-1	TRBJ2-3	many	ASSQEHYLLRTDTQY
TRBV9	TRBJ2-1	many	ASSVGGSHEQF
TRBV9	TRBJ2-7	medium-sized	ASSASPGQAYEQY
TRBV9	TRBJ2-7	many	ASSATLERKEQY
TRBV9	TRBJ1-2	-	ASSVGQEGVGGYT
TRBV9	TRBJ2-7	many	ASSPRDPPAEQY
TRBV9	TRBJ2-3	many	ASSVVPGGDTQY
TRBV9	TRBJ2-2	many	ASSMRQGGNTGELF
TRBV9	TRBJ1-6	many	ASSVGGTPNNSPLH
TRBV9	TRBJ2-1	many	ASSGGRLLNEQF
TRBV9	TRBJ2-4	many	ASSVEGVAKNIQY
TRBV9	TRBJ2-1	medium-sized	ASSPQSGASYNEQF
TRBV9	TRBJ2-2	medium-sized	ASSPHTGELF
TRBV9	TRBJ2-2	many	ASSVDRGHTGELF
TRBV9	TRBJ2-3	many	ASSGTIGDTQY
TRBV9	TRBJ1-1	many	ASSLRADRLNTEAF
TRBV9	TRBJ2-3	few	ASSGKHGGSTDTQY
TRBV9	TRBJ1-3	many	ASSVAGHWGSGNTIY
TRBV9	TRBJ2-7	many	ASSLRQGPYEQY
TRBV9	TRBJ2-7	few	ASSAGQGVLYEQY
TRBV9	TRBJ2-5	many	ASSTPRDRGDETQY
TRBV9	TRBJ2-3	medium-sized	ASSVEGLADTDTQY
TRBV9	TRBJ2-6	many	ASSVGSGANVLT
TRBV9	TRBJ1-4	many	ASSGTGGEKLF
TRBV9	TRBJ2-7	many	ASSGPGGPHEQY
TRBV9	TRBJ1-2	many	ASSNRDRFDGYT
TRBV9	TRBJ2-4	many	ASSPGVAKNIQY